The next 5 T cell receptor beta chains were all read from a single sample in a study of T-cell reconstitution after alpha-beta-depleted transplantation in children. Using unique molecular identifiers, the investigators prepared the TCRbeta library. TCRdb itself ran the PCR reads through MiXCR, one entry per CDR3 protein. This table holds some 180,000 distinct CDR3 sequences, approximately 6.3% found once. Here the sequenced sample was PBMCs, taken before TCRalphabeta/CD19-depleted stem cell transplant. Every receptor here comes from a boy aged 2 to 10 with acute lymphoblastic leukemia, due to receive a stem cell transplant.

Ten or more counts support this clonotype. The chain recombines TRBV7-8 with TRBJ2-7; TRBD2 agrees at 7 bases. This CDR3 has 15 amino acids. The trim removed 0 bases at V and 4 bases at J, leaving 6 bases unmatched. CDR1 and CDR2 from the germline V gene are SGHVS and FQNEAQ. This CDR3 reads CASSLAAGVRYEQYF. CDR3 in DNA: TGTGCCAGCAGCTTAGCGGCGGGGGTTAGGTACGAGCAGTACTTC.

The V call is TRBV7-8, the J call TRBJ1-2; TRBD1 aligns across 7 bases. Looked up from germline, CDR1 is SGHVS and CDR2 is FQNEAQ. The CDR3 consists of 14 residues. V trimming: 5 bases; J trimming: 6 bases; junction bases outside the gene matches: 9. CDR3 in amino acids: CASSKQGFKDGYTF. CDR3 DNA sequence: TGTGCCAGCAGCAAACAGGGGTTCAAAGATGGCTACACCTTC.

This clonotype was observed many times. This chain links TRBV12-3 or TRBV12-4 with TRBJ2-1; 14 bases align to TRBD2. The CDR3 covers 17 residues. The ends lost 5 bases at V and 0 bases at J; junction bases unmatched: 3. The CDR3 DNA reads as TGTGCCAGCAGTCCAGGGACTAGCGGGAGCTCCTACAATGAGCAGTTCTTC. Encoded protein: CASSPGTSGSSYNEQFF.

This clonotype was seen at least ten times. V is TRBV9 and J is TRBJ2-1; D possibly uses TRBD1 or TRBD2 (6 bases each). The germline V gene has CDR1 SGDLS and CDR2 YYNGEE. V lost 4 bases and J lost 9, with 20 bases in between. The CDR3 length is 15 residues. CDR3 sequence reads: CASSPNTGAQGEQFF. DNA of the CDR3: TGTGCCAGCAGCCCCAACACGGGGGCGCAGGGTGAGCAGTTCTTC.

This clonotype was found many times. CDR3 in DNA: TGCAGTTCTATGGGGGGATTCAATCAGCCCCAGCATTTT. The encoded protein is CSSMGGFNQPQHF. The V and J genes are TRBV20-1 and TRBJ1-5; D perhaps matches TRBD1 (5 bases). There are 13 residues in the CDR3. V shed 8 bases and J shed 3 bases, with 14 bases lying between them. CDR1 is DFQATT, CDR2 SNEGSKA, per germline (reference sequence).